The T cell receptor (beta chain) under discussion was sequenced for a study of T cell changes during pregnancy in multiple sclerosis (dated by TCRdb to between 2019 and 2020). Regarding the complete study: The study examined how the T cell repertoire changed over the course of pregnancy in women with multiple sclerosis.

Library method: the immunoSEQ multiplex PCR assay. The table was pulled from immuneACCESS by TCRdb, which kept in-frame rearrangements only. Such tables lose some clones; where checked, under half of the loss comes from unresolved V genes, and the rest has no known cause. The sample table holds around 20,000 clones, of which about 87% were seen once. The ten largest account for roughly 6% of the sample. The CDR3 has 13 amino acids, counting the end cysteine and phenylalanine. Of the read, only the CDR3 DNA is kept; its 39 bases are in frame from base 1. The germline ends are 19 bases apart after V is trimmed by 8 bases and J by 14 bases. For CDR1 and CDR2, the germline V gene (reference sequence) lists LNHDA and SQIVND. Points on this clone: No antigen is known for it. No per-base quality is available; no much larger clone lies one base away.

The TCR sequence derives from a female donor in good health, enrolled as a control in a pregnancy study. Here the sequenced sample was CD8+ T cells from peripheral blood mononuclear cells, taken after pregnancy. Recombination joined TRBV19 with TRBJ1-6; the D gene remains uncertain. In nucleotide form, the sequence is TGTGCCAGTGGTGGGTCCCGAGGGTTGACCCTCCACTTT. It is translated as CASGGSRGLTLHF.